Listed below are T cell receptor beta chains from one sample, sequenced in a study of OX40 agonist ivuxolimab in advanced cancers. Here immunoSEQ multiplex PCR was the method, and the copy in TCRdb shows in-frame clones only, minus some. The sample lists some 63,000 clones; roughly nine tenths were seen once. The sequences come from CD4+ or CD8+ T cells sorted from blood, collected in a trial of the OX40 agonist ivuxolimab. The receptors come from an adult with an advanced solid tumor such as melanoma, head and neck, liver or kidney cancer. Both conserved end residues are part of each CDR3. The D gene is left open where the match is weak. The size field is filled for only some rows; it gives once, few, many or a size class.

CDR3nt,CDR3aa,d_gene,j_gene,abundance,v_gene
TGTGCCAGCAGCTTGGGGGACGTCGGGAGCACAGATACGCAGTATTTT,CASSLGDVGSTDTQYF,.,TRBJ2-3,.,TRBV5-4
TGCGCCAGCAGCCAAGAGGGAACAAACGGGGGCAATCAGCCCCAGCATTTT,CASSQEGTNGGNQPQHF,.,TRBJ1-5,.,TRBV4-1
TGCGCCAGCAGCCAAGTCTCAACGGGCAGCTACGAGCAGTACTTC,CASSQVSTGSYEQYF,.,TRBJ2-7,.,TRBV4-1
TGTGCCAGCAGGGAAGGGACCGATCCCTACGAGCAGTACTTC,CASREGTDPYEQYF,.,TRBJ2-7,.,TRBV2
TGTGCCAGCAGCGGGACAATACCGGCTGAAGCTTTCTTT,CASSGTIPAEAFF,.,TRBJ1-1,.,TRBV9
TGTGCCAGCGCCCTAGCGCAAGTGGCAGATACGCAGTATTTT,CASALAQVADTQYF,.,TRBJ2-3,.,TRBV27
TGTGCCAGCAGTGCCGGGACTAGCGGGAGGATCGGCGAGCAGTACTTC,CASSAGTSGRIGEQYF,TRBD2,TRBJ2-7,once,TRBV27
TGTGCCAGTAGTGAAGCGAGCACGACAAAAGGCAATCAGCCCCAGCATTTT,CASSEASTTKGNQPQHF,.,TRBJ1-5,.,TRBV19
TGTGCCAGCAGCCAACGGACTAGCCTTCACAATGAGCAGTTCTTC,CASSQRTSLHNEQFF,TRBD2,TRBJ2-1,.,TRBV14
TGTGCCAGCAGCGTACTGGAGGCAGGGGTGGCCACAGATACGCAGTATTTT,CASSVLEAGVATDTQYF,.,TRBJ2-3,.,TRBV9
TGTGCCAGCAGTCTGAGCGGACTCTACAATGAGCAGTTCTTC,CASSLSGLYNEQFF,.,TRBJ2-1,.,TRBV27
TGTGCCAGCAGCCTGGGAGGGGACTCCTCCTACGAGCAGTACTTC,CASSLGGDSSYEQYF,TRBD2,TRBJ2-7,.,TRBV7-3
TGCGCCAGCTTGGGGGACAGCTACAATGAGCAGTTCTTC,CASLGDSYNEQFF,TRBD1,TRBJ2-1,.,TRBV5-1
TGCGCCAGCAGCCAAGGGCCAGGGGGAAAAGATGGCTACACCTTC,CASSQGPGGKDGYTF,TRBD1,TRBJ1-2,.,TRBV4-1
TGCAGCGTTGAAGAGCCGGCTGGGGGAGAGACCCAGTACTTC,CSVEEPAGGETQYF,.,TRBJ2-5,few,TRBV29-1
TGTGCCAGCAGCTTAAGCAGTACCGGCGACACAGATACGCAGTATTTT,CASSLSSTGDTDTQYF,.,TRBJ2-3,.,TRBV7-9